This TCR beta chain is drawn from a study of blood T cell repertoires in COVID-19. Study background: Samples of COVID-19 (acute and convalescent) were obtained from the United States, Italy and Spain. T cells, B-cell-depleted T cells, or PBMCs provided the cDNA or gDNA that served as material.

This CDR3 is built from 15 residues. The V and J ends lost 5 bases and 1 base respectively, with 14 bases between them. CDR1 SGHAT and CDR2 FQNNGV come from the germline V gene. As originally analysed: How many nucleated cells were present was estimated from reference gene primer amplification. Method: immunoSEQ multiplex PCR; TCRdb's copy keeps in-frame clones and lacks some. The D gene and trimming were derived from the DNA, and the V and J assignments and clone size from that table. This sample has 200,000 to 300,000 clones; about 89% occur once, and the top ten carry roughly 9.8%. This sequence was found in a middle-aged man who had recovered from COVID-19. What was sequenced was peripheral blood. The chain links TRBV11-2 to TRBJ2-5; D may be TRBD2 (6 bases). The CDR3: CASSREPRIQETQYF. CDR3 nucleotides: TGTGCCAGCAGCCGGGAGCCTAGAATCCAAGAGACCCAGTACTTC.